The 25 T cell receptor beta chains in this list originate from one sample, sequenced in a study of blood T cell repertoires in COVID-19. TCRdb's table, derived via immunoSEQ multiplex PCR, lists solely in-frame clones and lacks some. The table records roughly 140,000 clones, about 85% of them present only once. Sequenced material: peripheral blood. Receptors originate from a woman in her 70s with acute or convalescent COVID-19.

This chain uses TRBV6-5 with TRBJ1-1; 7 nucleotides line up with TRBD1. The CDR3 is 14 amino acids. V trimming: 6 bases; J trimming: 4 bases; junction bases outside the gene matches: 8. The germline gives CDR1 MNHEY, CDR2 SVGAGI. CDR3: CASSQGGRSTEAFF. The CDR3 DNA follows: TGTGCCAGCAGCCAGGGGGGCCGGAGCACTGAAGCTTTCTTT.

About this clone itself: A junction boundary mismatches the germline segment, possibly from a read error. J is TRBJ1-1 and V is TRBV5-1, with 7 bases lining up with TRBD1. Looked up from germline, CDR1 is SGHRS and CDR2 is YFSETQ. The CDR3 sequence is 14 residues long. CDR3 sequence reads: CASRLGTANTEAFF. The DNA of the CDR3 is TGCGCCAGCAGGTTGGGGACAGCGAACACTGAAGCTTTCTTT.

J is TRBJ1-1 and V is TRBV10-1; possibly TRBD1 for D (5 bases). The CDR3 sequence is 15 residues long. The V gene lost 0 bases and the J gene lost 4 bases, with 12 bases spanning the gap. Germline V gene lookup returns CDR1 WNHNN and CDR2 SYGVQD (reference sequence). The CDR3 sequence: CASSESRRVGTEAFF. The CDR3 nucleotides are TGCGCCAGCAGTGAGTCGCGCAGGGTGGGCACTGAAGCTTTCTTT.

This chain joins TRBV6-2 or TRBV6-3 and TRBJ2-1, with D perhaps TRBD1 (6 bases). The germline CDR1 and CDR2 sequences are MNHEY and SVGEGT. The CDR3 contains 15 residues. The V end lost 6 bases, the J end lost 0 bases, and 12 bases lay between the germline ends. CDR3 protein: CASSLDRDSYNEQFF. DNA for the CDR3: TGTGCCAGCAGCTTGGACAGAGACTCCTACAATGAGCAGTTCTTC.

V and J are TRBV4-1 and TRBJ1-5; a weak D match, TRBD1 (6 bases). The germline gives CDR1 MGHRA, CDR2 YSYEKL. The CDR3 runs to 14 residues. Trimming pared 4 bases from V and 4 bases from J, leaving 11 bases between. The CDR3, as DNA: TGCGCCAGCAGCCCACTTACAGGGAATCAGCCCCAGCATTTT. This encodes CASSPLTGNQPQHF.

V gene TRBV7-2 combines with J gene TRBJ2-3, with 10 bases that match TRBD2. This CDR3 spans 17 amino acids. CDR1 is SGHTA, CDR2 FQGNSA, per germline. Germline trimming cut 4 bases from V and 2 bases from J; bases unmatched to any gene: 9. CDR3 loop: CASSSSPAGGPTDTQYF. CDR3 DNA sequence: TGTGCCAGCAGCTCGTCACCAGCGGGGGGGCCCACAGATACGCAGTATTTT.

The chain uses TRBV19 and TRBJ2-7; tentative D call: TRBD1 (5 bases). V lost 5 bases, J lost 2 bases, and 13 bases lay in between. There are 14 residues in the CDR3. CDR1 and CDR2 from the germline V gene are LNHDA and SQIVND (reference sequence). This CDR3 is CASSPQGTPYEQYF. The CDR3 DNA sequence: TGTGCCAGTAGTCCCCAGGGCACCCCCTACGAGCAGTACTTC.

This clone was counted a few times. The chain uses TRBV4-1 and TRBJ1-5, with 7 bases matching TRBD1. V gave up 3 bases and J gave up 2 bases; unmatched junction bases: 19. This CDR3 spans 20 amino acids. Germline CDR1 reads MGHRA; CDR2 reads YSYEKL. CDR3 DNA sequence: TGCGCCAGCAGCCATTCCCCTCGGGACAGTCTCCTAAAAGGCAATCAGCCCCAGCATTTT. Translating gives CASSHSPRDSLLKGNQPQHF.

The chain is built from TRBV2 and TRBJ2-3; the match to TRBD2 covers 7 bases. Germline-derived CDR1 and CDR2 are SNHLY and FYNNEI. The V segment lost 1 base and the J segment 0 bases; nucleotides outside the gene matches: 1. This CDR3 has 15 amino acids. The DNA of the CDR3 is TGTGCCAGCAGTGAAGTGGGGGGGAGCACAGATACGCAGTATTTT. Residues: CASSEVGGSTDTQYF. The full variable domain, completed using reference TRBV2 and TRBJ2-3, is EPEVTQTPSHQVTQMGQEVILRCVPISNHLYFYWYRQILGQKVEFLVSFYNNEISEKSEIFDDQFSVERPDGSNFTLKIRSTKLEDSAMYFCASSEVGGSTDTQYFGPGTRLTVL.

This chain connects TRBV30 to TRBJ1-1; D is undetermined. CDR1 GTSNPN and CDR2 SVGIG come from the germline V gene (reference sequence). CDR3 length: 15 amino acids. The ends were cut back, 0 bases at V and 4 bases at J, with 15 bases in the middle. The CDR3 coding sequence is TGTGCCTGGAGTGTACGAAGTGGGCATAGCACTGAAGCTTTCTTT. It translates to CAWSVRSGHSTEAFF.

Written as DNA, the CDR3 is TGTGCCAGCAGCCAAGGTGGGACAGGGAGCCTAGGTGGCTACACCTTC. It specifies CASSQGGTGSLGGYTF. The chain links TRBV7-2 to TRBJ1-2, with TRBD1 matching 9 bases. From germline, CDR1 is SGHTA and CDR2 FQGNSA. The CDR3 is 16 residues long. Trimming at V came to 5 bases and at J to 7 bases, leaving 14 bases not matched to a gene.

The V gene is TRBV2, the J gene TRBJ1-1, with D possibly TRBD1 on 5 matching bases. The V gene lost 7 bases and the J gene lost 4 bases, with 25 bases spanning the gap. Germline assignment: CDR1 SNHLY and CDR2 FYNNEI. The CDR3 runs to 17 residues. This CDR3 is CASTHRPYFAEGTEAFF. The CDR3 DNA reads TGTGCCAGCACCCACAGGCCGTATTTTGCGGAGGGCACTGAAGCTTTCTTT.

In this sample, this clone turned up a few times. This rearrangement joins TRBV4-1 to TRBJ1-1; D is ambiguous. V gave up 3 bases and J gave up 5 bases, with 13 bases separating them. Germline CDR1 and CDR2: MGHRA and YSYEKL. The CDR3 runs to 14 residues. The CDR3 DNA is TGCGCCAGCAGCCATTCGATGTGGCGGACTGAAGCTTTCTTT. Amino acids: CASSHSMWRTEAFF.

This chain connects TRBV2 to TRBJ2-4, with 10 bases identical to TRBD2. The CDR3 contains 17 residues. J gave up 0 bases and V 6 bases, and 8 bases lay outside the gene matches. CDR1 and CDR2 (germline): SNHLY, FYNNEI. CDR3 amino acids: CASRAGLAPGAKNIQYF. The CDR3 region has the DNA TGTGCCAGCAGAGCGGGACTAGCGCCCGGAGCCAAAAACATTCAGTACTTC.

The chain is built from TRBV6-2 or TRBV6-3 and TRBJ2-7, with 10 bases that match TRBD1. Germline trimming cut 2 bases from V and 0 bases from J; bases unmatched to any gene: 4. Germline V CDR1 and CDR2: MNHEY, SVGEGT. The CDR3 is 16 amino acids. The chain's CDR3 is CASSYPGQGLSYEQYF. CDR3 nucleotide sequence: TGTGCCAGCAGTTACCCGGGACAGGGGCTCTCCTACGAGCAGTACTTC.

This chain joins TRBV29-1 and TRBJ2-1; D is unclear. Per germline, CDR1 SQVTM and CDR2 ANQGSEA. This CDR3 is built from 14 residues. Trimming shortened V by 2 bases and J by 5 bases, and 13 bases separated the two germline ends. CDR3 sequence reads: CSVEPTSRDNEQFF. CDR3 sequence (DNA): TGCAGCGTTGAACCGACGTCACGGGACAATGAGCAGTTCTTC.

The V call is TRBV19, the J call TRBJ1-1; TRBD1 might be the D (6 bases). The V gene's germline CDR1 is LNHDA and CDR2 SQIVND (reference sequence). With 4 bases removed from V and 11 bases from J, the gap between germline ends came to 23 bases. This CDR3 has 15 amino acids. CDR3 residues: CASSNLNRDTKLAFF. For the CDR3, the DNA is TGTGCCAGTAGTAACCTTAACCGGGACACCAAGTTGGCTTTCTTT.

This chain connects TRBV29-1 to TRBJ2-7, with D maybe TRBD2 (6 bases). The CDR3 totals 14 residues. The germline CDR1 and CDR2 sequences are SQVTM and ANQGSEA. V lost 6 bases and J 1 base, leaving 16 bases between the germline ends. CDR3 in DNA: TGCAGCGTGGGTTTGGTCCGGGGGTCCTACGAGCAGTACTTC. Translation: CSVGLVRGSYEQYF.

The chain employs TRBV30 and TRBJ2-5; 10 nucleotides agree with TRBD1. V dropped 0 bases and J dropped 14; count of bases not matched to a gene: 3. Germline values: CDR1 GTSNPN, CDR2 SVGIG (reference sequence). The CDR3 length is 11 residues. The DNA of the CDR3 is TGTGCCTGGAGTGTGAGGGACAGGGGTTACTTC. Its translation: CAWSVRDRGYF. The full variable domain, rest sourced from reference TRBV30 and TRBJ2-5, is SQTIHQWPATLVQPVGSPLSLECTVEGTSNPNLYWYRQAAGRGLQLLFYSVGIGQISSEVPQNLSASRPQDRQFILSSKKLLLSDSGFYLCAWSVRDRGYFGPGTRLLVL.

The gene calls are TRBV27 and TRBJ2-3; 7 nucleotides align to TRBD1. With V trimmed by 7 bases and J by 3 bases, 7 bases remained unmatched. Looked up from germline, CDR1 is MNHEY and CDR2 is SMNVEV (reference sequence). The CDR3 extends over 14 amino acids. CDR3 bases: TGTGCCAGCACCCCCGGGACAGAAACAGATACGCAGTATTTT. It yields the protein CASTPGTETDTQYF.

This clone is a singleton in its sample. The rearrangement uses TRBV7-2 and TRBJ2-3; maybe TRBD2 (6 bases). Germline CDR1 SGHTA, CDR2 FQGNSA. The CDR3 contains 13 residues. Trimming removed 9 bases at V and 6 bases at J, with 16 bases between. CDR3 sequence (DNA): TGTGCCAGGGGAGGCCAGGGCCTGGATACGCAGTATTTT. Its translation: CARGGQGLDTQYF.

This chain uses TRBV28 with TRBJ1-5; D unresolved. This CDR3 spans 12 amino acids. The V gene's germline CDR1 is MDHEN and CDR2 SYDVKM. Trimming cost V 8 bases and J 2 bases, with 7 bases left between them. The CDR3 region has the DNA TGTGCCAGCTTGGAGGGCAATCAGCCCCAGCATTTT. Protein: CASLEGNQPQHF.

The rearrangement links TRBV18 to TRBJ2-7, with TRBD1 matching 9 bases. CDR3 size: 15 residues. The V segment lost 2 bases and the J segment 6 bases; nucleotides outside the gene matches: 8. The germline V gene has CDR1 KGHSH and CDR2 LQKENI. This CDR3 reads CASSPVGTGFGEQYF. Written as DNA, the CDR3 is TGTGCCAGCTCACCAGTGGGGACAGGGTTCGGCGAGCAGTACTTC.

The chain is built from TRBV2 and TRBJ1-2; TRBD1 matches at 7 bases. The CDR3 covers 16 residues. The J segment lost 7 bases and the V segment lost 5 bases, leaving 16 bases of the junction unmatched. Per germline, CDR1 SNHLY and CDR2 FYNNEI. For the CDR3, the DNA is TGTGCCAGCAGTAACAGGGGTCGGACTACCATCAGTGGCTACACCTTC. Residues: CASSNRGRTTISGYTF.

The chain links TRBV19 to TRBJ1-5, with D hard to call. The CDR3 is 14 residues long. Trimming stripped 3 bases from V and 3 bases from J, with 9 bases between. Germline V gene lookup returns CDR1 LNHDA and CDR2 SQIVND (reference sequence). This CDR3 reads CASSMGGLNQPQHF. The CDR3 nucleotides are TGTGCCAGTAGTATGGGAGGGCTCAATCAGCCCCAGCATTTT.